This TCR beta chain was identified in a study of blood T cell repertoires in COVID-19. Overall study context: Collection of acute and convalescent COVID-19 samples took place in the United States, Italy and Spain. Sources were T cells, B-cell-depleted T cells, or PBMCs; the material itself was cDNA or gDNA.

Trimming at V came to 3 bases and at J to 2 bases, leaving 4 bases not matched to a gene. The CDR3 contains 14 residues. Germline V CDR1 and CDR2: LNHDA, SQIVND (reference sequence). Per the study methods: Estimated nucleated cell counts came from reference gene primer amplification. Libraries were prepared by immunoSEQ multiplex PCR; TCRdb keeps only in-frame clonotypes and omits some of them. The V and J calls and clone size are taken from that table; D and trimming were inferred from the DNA. The data contain tens of thousands of clones, roughly 85% of them singletons. The sequenced sample consisted of peripheral blood. This receptor was taken from a man in his fifties or sixties with active or convalescent COVID-19. V is TRBV19 and J is TRBJ2-7, with 7 bases aligning to TRBD2. The CDR3 sequence: CASSMGGPPYEQYF. The CDR3 DNA reads as TGTGCCAGTAGTATGGGAGGGCCCCCCTACGAGCAGTACTTC. The full variable domain, its missing parts supplied by reference TRBV19 and TRBJ2-7, is DGGITQSPKYLFRKEGQNVTLSCEQNLNHDAMYWYRQDPGQGLRLIYYSQIVNDFQKGDIAEGYSVSREKKESFPLTVTSAQKNPTAFYLCASSMGGPPYEQYFGPGTRLTVT.